The clone carrying this TCR beta chain was counted only a few times. Its target is unknown. A read error may produce the germline difference seen at one junction end. This sample was taken from a study of Graves' ophthalmopathy and Graves' hyperthyroidism. Amplified TCR beta CDR3 regions were obtained using RNA transcripts as template. First-round RT-PCR with HTBI primers preceded a second-round multiplex PCR. MiXCR was run by TCRdb on the multiplex PCR reads, yielding one entry per CDR3 protein. The sample includes tens of thousands of distinct CDR3 sequences, under 55% of them seen just once. Per the germline V gene, CDR1 is SGHTA and CDR2 is FQGTGA. This CDR3 has 12 residues. A duration under 3 months, NOSPECS ≥4, CAS ≥3 and moderate-to-severe activity characterized the donors with ophthalmopathy. Certain patients were not enrolled. These were patients with other autoimmune diseases, uncontrolled infections, pregnancy or lactation.

Study findings and constraints: At 70.59% sensitivity and 72.22% specificity, the model predicted progression of the ophthalmopathy. Most expanded thyroid clonotypes above 0.001 frequency also appeared in blood.

The receptor's source is an adult woman with Graves' ophthalmopathy. Material for sequencing was peripheral blood. The V gene is TRBV7-3, the J gene TRBJ2-7; D ambiguous. The CDR3 protein is CASTKGRYEPYF. In DNA, the CDR3 is TGCGCCAGCACCAAAGGACGTTACGAGCCGTACTTC.